What follows are 18 T cell receptor beta chains derived from one specimen sequenced in a study of T cell responses to AZD1222 COVID-19 vaccine. The method was immunoSEQ multiplex PCR; TCRdb's version includes in-frame clones alone and lacks a portion of them. The sample lists 95,000 to 150,000 clones, approximately 92% occurring once. Material: peripheral blood, obtained 28 days after the second dose of the MenACWY control vaccine. These receptors were collected from an adult who received the MenACWY meningococcal vaccine as a control.

The chain recombines TRBV19 with TRBJ2-1; D not resolved. This CDR3 comprises 12 residues. The ends were cut back, 3 bases at V and 7 bases at J, with 7 bases in the middle. Germline CDR1 LNHDA, CDR2 SQIVND (reference sequence). The DNA for the CDR3 is TGTGCCAGTAGTATTTCCGCTAATGAGCAGTTCTTC. Translating it yields CASSISANEQFF. The variable domain in full, with the rest retrieved from reference TRBV19 and TRBJ2-1, is DGGITQSPKYLFRKEGQNVTLSCEQNLNHDAMYWYRQDPGQGLRLIYYSQIVNDFQKGDIAEGYSVSREKKESFPLTVTSAQKNPTAFYLCASSISANEQFFGPGTRLTVL.

The genes are TRBV7-2 and TRBJ2-2; 7 bases fit TRBD2. Germline-derived CDR1 and CDR2 are SGHTA and FQGNSA. The trim removed 1 base at V and 5 bases at J, leaving 13 bases unmatched. This CDR3 has 18 residues. The CDR3: CASSLVVMGGGMTGELFF. The CDR3, as DNA: TGTGCCAGCAGCTTAGTTGTGATGGGCGGGGGAATGACCGGGGAGCTGTTTTTT. The variable domain in full, with the rest retrieved from reference TRBV7-2 and TRBJ2-2, is GAGVSQSPSNKVTEKGKDVELRCDPISGHTALYWYRQSLGQGLEFLIYFQGNSAPDKSGLPSDRFSAERTGGSVSTLTIQRTQQEDSAVYLCASSLVVMGGGMTGELFFGEGSRLTVL.

The rearrangement links TRBV28 to TRBJ2-2; no reliable D call. The germline CDR1 and CDR2 sequences are MDHEN and SYDVKM. V was cut by 5 bases and J by 1 base, with 11 bases left in between. The CDR3 has 15 residues. The CDR3 sequence: CASSEELQNTGELFF. The DNA of the CDR3 is TGTGCCAGCAGTGAGGAGTTGCAGAACACCGGGGAGCTGTTTTTT.

This clone was counted a single time. The genes are TRBV5-4 and TRBJ2-5; the match to TRBD1 covers 9 bases. The V segment lost 4 bases and the J segment 3 bases; nucleotides outside the gene matches: 7. CDR3 length: 15 amino acids. Germline V gene sequence: CDR1 SGHNT, CDR2 YYREEE (reference sequence). In nucleotides, the CDR3 is TGTGCCAGCAGCCGAGGGACAGGGCGCGAAGAGACCCAGTACTTC. This encodes CASSRGTGREETQYF.

This chain joins TRBV27 and TRBJ2-5; perhaps TRBD1 as D (6 bases). CDR3 length equals 16 residues. Between the trimmed V and J ends, which lost 4 bases and 2 bases, there was a span of 17 bases. CDR1 and CDR2 from the germline V gene are MNHEY and SMNVEV (reference sequence). In nucleotides, the CDR3 is TGTGCCAGCAGTTACCTCTATGGGGGCGGGCAAGAGACCCAGTACTTC. Its translation: CASSYLYGGGQETQYF.

This clone was found once. In DNA, the CDR3 is TGCGCCAGCAGACTAGACAGGGACGACACTGAAGCTTTCTTT. Its protein is CASRLDRDDTEAFF. The chain is built from TRBV5-1 and TRBJ1-1, with 7 bases identical to TRBD1. CDR3 length: 14 amino acids. The V gene end was trimmed by 5 bases and the J gene end by 3 bases; junction bases not matched to a gene: 7. The germline CDR1 and CDR2 sequences are SGHRS and YFSETQ.

The chain carries TRBV28 and TRBJ2-7; 10 bases are a match to TRBD2. The length of the CDR3 is 17 residues. The V and J ends lost 5 bases and 3 bases, in that order; junction bases with no gene match: 13. CDR1 is MDHEN, CDR2 SYDVKM, per germline. CDR3: CASSSRASGRVYYEQYF. In DNA, the CDR3 is TGTGCCAGCAGTAGTAGAGCTAGCGGGAGAGTTTACTACGAGCAGTACTTC.

This chain joins TRBV29-1 and TRBJ1-1, with unresolved D. Germline-derived CDR1 and CDR2 are SQVTM and ANQGSEA. The CDR3 consists of 12 residues. Trimming removed 4 bases at V and 0 bases at J, with 6 bases between. CDR3 nucleotide sequence: TGCAGCGTTGCCCAGATGAACACTGAAGCTTTCTTT. Translation: CSVAQMNTEAFF.

This clone occurred once. The CDR3 spells CATSDGGQGGEKLFF. In DNA form, the CDR3 reads TGTGCCACCAGTGACGGAGGACAGGGGGGAGAAAAACTGTTTTTT. The J gene is TRBJ1-4, the V gene TRBV24-1; 10 bases line up with TRBD1. Germline trimming cut 4 bases from V and 8 bases from J; bases unmatched to any gene: 6. The CDR3 loop spans 15 amino acids. CDR1 and CDR2 from the germline V gene are KGHDR and SFDVKD.

V is TRBV27 and J is TRBJ2-7, with TRBD2 matching 8 bases. This CDR3 has 15 amino acids. J gave up 3 bases and V 3 bases, and 7 bases lay outside the gene matches. CDR1 and CDR2 from the germline V gene are MNHEY and SMNVEV (reference sequence). The CDR3 reads CASSFTGGPGYEQYF. In nucleotides, the CDR3 is TGTGCCAGCAGTTTTACGGGAGGGCCAGGCTACGAGCAGTACTTC.

The chain is built from TRBV19 and TRBJ1-6, with a weak D call TRBD1 (6 bases). Per the germline V gene, CDR1 is LNHDA and CDR2 is SQIVND (reference sequence). V was clipped by 7 bases and J by 9 bases, with 34 bases between them. The CDR3 totals 20 residues. The CDR3 sequence: CASTPPIRNRENMLGSPLHF. The CDR3 DNA reads TGTGCCAGTACCCCACCAATACGGAACAGGGAAAATATGTTGGGTTCACCCCTCCACTTT. Full variable domain (outside the CDR3, taken from reference TRBV19 and TRBJ1-6): DGGITQSPKYLFRKEGQNVTLSCEQNLNHDAMYWYRQDPGQGLRLIYYSQIVNDFQKGDIAEGYSVSREKKESFPLTVTSAQKNPTAFYLCASTPPIRNRENMLGSPLHFGNGTRLTVT.

The chain uses TRBV7-2 and TRBJ2-1; TRBD2 matches at 9 bases. CDR1 and CDR2 (germline): SGHTA, FQGNSA. V shed 5 bases, J shed 0 bases, and the junction held 2 bases outside the gene matches. The CDR3 length is 15 residues. The CDR3 DNA is TGTGCCAGCAGCCTTAGCGGGAGCTCCTACAATGAGCAGTTCTTC. It translates to CASSLSGSSYNEQFF.

This clone was detected only once. The chain carries TRBV28 and TRBJ1-1; TRBD1 matches at 10 bases. CDR3 length: 14 residues. Germline V gives CDR1 MDHEN, CDR2 SYDVKM. J was trimmed by 6 bases and V by 7 bases; bases with no gene match: 8. The DNA of the CDR3 is TGTGCCAGCACTGGACAGGGGGGGAGCGCTGAAGCTTTCTTT. This gives the protein CASTGQGGSAEAFF.

This chain uses TRBV7-3 with TRBJ2-7; a weak D match, TRBD2 (5 bases). CDR1 and CDR2 from the germline V gene are SGHTA and FQGTGA. The CDR3 extends over 14 amino acids. V was cut by 2 bases and J by 3 bases, with 11 bases left in between. CDR3 sequence (DNA): TGTGCCAGCAGCTTAGCCCCGGGGTTCTACGAGCAGTACTTC. This codes for CASSLAPGFYEQYF.

This clone occurred a few times. The gene calls are TRBV7-9 and TRBJ2-5; TRBD2 is a possible D gene (5 bases). Germline V gives CDR1 SEHNR, CDR2 FQNEAQ (reference sequence). The CDR3 loop spans 14 amino acids. Trimming stripped 1 base from V and 7 bases from J, with 13 bases between. The CDR3 sequence is CASSLERTSGTQYF. The CDR3 DNA follows: TGTGCCAGCAGCTTAGAGCGGACCTCCGGGACCCAGTACTTC.

The chain uses TRBV25-1 and TRBJ2-3; 8 nucleotides align to TRBD2. CDR3 length: 17 amino acids. Germline lookup yields CDR1 MGHDK and CDR2 SYGVNS. V dropped 6 bases and J dropped 2; count of bases not matched to a gene: 13. This CDR3 is CASSLSLTSAYTDTQYF. The CDR3 DNA reads TGTGCCAGCAGCTTATCACTGACTAGCGCCTACACAGATACGCAGTATTTT.

This clone is a singleton in its sample. The chain links TRBV28 to TRBJ1-5, with a weak D call TRBD1 (6 bases). Germline V gives CDR1 MDHEN, CDR2 SYDVKM. This CDR3 spans 14 amino acids. V was pared by 3 bases and J by 4 bases, with 10 bases between. This CDR3 reads CASSFPQGNQPQHF. The CDR3 DNA is TGTGCCAGCAGTTTTCCCCAGGGGAATCAGCCCCAGCATTTT.

This chain uses TRBV5-1 with TRBJ2-5; no clear D gene. Germline V CDR1 and CDR2: SGHRS, YFSETQ. This CDR3 spans 18 amino acids. V lost 0 bases and J lost 0, with 18 bases in between. CDR3 protein: CASSLVQFTGLYQETQYF. CDR3 sequence (DNA): TGCGCCAGCAGCTTGGTTCAATTTACGGGCCTGTACCAAGAGACCCAGTACTTC.